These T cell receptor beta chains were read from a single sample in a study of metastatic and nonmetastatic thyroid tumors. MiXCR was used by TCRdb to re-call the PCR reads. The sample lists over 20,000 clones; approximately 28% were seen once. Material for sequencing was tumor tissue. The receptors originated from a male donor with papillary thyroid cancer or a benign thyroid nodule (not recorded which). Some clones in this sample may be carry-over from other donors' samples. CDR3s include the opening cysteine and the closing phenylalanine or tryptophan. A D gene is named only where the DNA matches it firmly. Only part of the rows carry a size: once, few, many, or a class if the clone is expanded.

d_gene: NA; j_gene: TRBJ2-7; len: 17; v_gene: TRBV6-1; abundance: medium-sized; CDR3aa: CASSDPFRLARSYEQYF; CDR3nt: TGTGCCAGCAGTGACCCTTTTAGGCTAGCCCGCTCCTACGAGCAGTACTTC
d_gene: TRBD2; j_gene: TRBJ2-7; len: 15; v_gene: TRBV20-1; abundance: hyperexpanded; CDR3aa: CSARGASGQTYEQYF; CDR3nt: TGCAGTGCTAGGGGGGCTAGCGGGCAAACCTACGAGCAGTACTTC
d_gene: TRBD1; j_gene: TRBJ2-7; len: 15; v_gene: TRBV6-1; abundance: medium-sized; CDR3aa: CASNIGQAFSYEQYF; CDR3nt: TGTGCCAGCAACATAGGACAGGCTTTTTCCTACGAGCAGTACTTC
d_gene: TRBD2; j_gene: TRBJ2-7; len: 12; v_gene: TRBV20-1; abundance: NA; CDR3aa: CSAEREHVEQYF; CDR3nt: TGCAGTGCTGAGCGGGAGCACGTCGAGCAGTACTTC
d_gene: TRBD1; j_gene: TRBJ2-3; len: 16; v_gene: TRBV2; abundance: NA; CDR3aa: CASSEEGASGADTQYF; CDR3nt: TGTGCCAGCAGTGAAGAGGGGGCCTCTGGCGCAGATACGCAGTATTTT
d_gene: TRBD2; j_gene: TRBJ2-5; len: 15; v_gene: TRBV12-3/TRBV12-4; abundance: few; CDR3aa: CASSFGLADQETQYF; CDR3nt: TGTGCCAGCAGTTTTGGGCTAGCGGACCAAGAGACCCAGTACTTC
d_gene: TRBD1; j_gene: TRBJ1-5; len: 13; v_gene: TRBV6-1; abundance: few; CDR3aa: CASSETGDQPQHF; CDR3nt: TGTGCCAGCAGTGAGACAGGGGATCAGCCCCAGCATTTT
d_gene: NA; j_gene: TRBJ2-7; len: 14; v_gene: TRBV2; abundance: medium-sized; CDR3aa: CASSAGSGSYEQYF; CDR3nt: TGTGCCAGCAGTGCAGGTAGCGGTTCCTACGAGCAGTACTTC
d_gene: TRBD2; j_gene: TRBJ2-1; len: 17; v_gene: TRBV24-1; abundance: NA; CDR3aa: CATSDPASGRVAGEQFF; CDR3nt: TGTGCCACCAGTGATCCTGCTAGCGGGAGGGTCGCGGGCGAGCAGTTCTTC
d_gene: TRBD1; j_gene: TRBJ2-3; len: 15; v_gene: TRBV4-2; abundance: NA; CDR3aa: CASSQDGTGVDTQYF; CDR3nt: TGTGCCAGCAGCCAAGATGGAACAGGGGTTGATACGCAGTATTTT
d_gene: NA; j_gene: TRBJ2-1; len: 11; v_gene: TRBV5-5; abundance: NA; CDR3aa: CASSWGNEQFF; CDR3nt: TGTGCCAGCAGCTGGGGGAATGAGCAGTTCTTC
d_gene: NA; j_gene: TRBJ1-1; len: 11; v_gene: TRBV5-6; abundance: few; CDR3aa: CASSSGVEAFF; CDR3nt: TGTGCCAGCAGCTCCGGAGTGGAAGCTTTCTTT
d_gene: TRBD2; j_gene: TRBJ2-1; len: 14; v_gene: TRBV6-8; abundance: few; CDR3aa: CASRGTRGRGEQFF; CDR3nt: TGTGCCAGCAGAGGGACTAGAGGGCGAGGTGAGCAGTTCTTC
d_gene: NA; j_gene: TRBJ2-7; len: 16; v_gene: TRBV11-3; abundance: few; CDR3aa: CASSLEKGGGSYEQYF; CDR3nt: TGTGCCAGCAGCTTAGAAAAGGGGGGCGGGTCGTACGAGCAGTACTTC
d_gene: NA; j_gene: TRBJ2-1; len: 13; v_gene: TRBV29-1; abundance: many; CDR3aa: CSVEDHRVPEQFF; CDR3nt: TGCAGCGTTGAAGATCACCGAGTTCCTGAGCAGTTCTTC
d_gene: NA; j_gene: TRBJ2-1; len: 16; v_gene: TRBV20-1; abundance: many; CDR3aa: CSASPSDKPQPREQFF; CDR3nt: TGCAGTGCTAGTCCTAGCGACAAGCCACAGCCTCGTGAGCAGTTCTTC
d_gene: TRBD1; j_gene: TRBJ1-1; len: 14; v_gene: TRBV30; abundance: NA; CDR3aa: CACPRDRGATEAFF; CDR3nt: TGTGCCTGCCCTCGGGACAGAGGGGCCACTGAAGCTTTCTTT
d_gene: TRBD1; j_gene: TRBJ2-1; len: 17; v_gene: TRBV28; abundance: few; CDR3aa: CASSLLWTGKYIDEQFF; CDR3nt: TGTGCCAGCAGTTTATTATGGACAGGGAAGTATATAGATGAGCAGTTCTTC
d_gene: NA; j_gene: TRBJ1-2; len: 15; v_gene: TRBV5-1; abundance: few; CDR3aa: CASSLNPADSYGYTF; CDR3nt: TGCGCCAGCAGCTTGAACCCCGCAGATTCCTATGGCTACACCTTC
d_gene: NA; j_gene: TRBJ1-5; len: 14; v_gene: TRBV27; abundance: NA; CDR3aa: CASSFRVEDQPQHF; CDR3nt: TGTGCCAGCAGTTTCAGGGTAGAGGATCAGCCCCAGCATTTT
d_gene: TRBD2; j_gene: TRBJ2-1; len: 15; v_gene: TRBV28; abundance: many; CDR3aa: CASSVAGGQGNEQFF; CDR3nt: TGTGCCAGCAGTGTAGCGGGAGGGCAAGGGAATGAGCAGTTCTTC
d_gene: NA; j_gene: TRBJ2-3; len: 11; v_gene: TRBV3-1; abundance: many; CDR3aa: CASSHGDTQYF; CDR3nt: TGTGCCAGCAGCCATGGAGATACGCAGTATTTT
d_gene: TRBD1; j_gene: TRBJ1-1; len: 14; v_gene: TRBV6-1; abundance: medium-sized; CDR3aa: CASSPPTGNAEAFF; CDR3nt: TGTGCCAGCAGTCCACCGACAGGGAATGCTGAAGCTTTCTTT
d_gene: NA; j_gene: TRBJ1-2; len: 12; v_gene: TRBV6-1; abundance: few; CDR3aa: CASSEVVSGYTF; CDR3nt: TGTGCCAGCAGTGAAGTGGTGAGTGGCTACACCTTC
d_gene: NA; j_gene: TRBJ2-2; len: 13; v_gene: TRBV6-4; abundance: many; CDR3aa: CASSDLPGGELFF; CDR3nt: TGTGCCAGCAGTGACCTCCCAGGGGGGGAGCTGTTTTTT
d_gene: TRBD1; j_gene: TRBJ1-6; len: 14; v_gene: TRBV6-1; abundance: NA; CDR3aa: CASRQDREGSPLHF; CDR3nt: TGTGCCAGCAGACAGGACAGGGAAGGCTCACCCCTCCACTTT
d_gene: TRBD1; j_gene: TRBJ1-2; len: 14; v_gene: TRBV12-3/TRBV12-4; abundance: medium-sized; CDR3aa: CASSPGQGPYGYTF; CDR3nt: TGTGCCAGCAGTCCTGGACAGGGGCCGTATGGCTACACCTTC
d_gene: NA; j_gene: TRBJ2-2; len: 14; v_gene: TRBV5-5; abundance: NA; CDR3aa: CASSPVAVGGELFF; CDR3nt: TGTGCCAGCAGCCCCGTAGCAGTTGGGGGGGAGCTGTTTTTT
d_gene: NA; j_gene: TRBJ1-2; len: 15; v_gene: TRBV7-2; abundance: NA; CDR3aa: CASSSDLSNNYGYTF; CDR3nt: TGTGCCAGCAGCTCCGATTTATCCAATAACTATGGCTACACCTTC
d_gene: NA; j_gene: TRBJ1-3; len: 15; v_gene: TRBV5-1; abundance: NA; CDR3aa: CASSLGYPSGNTIYF; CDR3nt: TGCGCCAGCAGCTTGGGTTATCCCTCTGGAAACACCATATATTTT
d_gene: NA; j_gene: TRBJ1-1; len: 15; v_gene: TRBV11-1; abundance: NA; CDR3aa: CASSFTTDMNTEAFF; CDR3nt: TGTGCCAGCAGCTTCACGACAGACATGAACACTGAAGCTTTCTTT
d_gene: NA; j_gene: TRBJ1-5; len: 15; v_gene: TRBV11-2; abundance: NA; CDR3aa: CASSSQTASNQPQHF; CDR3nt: TGTGCCAGCAGCTCCCAGACAGCCAGCAATCAGCCCCAGCATTTT
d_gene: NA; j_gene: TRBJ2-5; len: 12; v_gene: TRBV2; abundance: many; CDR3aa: CASSGGRETQYF; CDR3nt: TGTGCCAGCAGCGGGGGTAGAGAGACCCAGTACTTC
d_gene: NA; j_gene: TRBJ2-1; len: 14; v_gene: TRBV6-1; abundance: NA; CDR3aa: CASSQGLAYNEQFF; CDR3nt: TGTGCCAGCAGTCAAGGGCTAGCGTACAATGAGCAGTTCTTC
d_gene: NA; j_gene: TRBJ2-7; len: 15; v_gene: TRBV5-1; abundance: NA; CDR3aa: CASSPNGDITYEQYF; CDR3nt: TGCGCCAGCAGCCCGAACGGGGACATCACCTACGAGCAGTACTTC
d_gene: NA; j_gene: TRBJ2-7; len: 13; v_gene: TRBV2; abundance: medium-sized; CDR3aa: CASRGVTIHEQYF; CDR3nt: TGTGCCAGCAGGGGGGTAACTATCCACGAGCAGTACTTC
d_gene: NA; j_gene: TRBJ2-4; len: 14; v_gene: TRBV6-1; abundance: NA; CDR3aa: CASSPWTAKNIQYF; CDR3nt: TGTGCCAGCAGCCCTTGGACGGCCAAAAACATTCAGTACTTC
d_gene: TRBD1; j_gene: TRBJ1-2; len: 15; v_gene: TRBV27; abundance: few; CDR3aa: CASRYRTGHGYGYTF; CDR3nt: TGTGCCAGCAGATATCGGACAGGCCACGGCTATGGCTACACCTTC